This TCR beta chain was documented in a study of T cells in Graves' hyperthyroidism and ophthalmopathy. Findings of the study overall: In the blood, most expanded thyroid clonotypes above 0.001 appeared as well. A model built on 13 V-J features separated ophthalmopathy from stable hyperthyroidism. Ophthalmopathy was identified by the model a median about 6 months ahead of onset.

Template material for amplifying TCR beta CDR3 regions consisted of RNA transcripts. The TCR CDR3 first-round RT-PCR relied on the HTBI primer set. TCRdb re-derived calls from the multiplex PCR reads in MiXCR, one entry per CDR3 protein. The sample records approximately 630,000 distinct CDR3 sequences, about 17% being singletons. A note on this clonotype: Its antigen is currently unknown.

V trimming: 3 bases; J trimming: 6 bases; junction bases outside the gene matches: 7. The CDR3 totals 15 residues. CDR1 is SGDLS and CDR2 is YYNGEE in the germline V gene. The receptor comes from a woman aged 30 to 39 with Graves' hyperthyroidism. V is TRBV9 and J is TRBJ1-5, with TRBD1 identical over 9 bases. The source material was blood. The CDR3 DNA reads as TGTGCCAGCAGCGGCGGGACAGGGTATAGTCAGCCCCAGCATTTT. Protein: CASSGGTGYSQPQHF.